This entry concerns a single TCR beta chain. Its antigen is unidentified. The data originate from a study of cytomegalovirus exposure and HLA in healthy donors. About the study: A data release that came early held some 79 million unique TCRs from HLA-typed donors.

Germline V gene sequence: CDR1 LNHDA, CDR2 SQIVND (reference sequence). Trimming cost V 4 bases and J 6 bases; bases outside gene matches: 4. The CDR3 consists of 13 residues. The PCR made use of 60 Vbeta and 13 Jbeta primers. Clones were sequenced by immunoSEQ multiplex PCR, and TCRdb holds only the in-frame ones, with some missing. In the table there are under 80,000 clones, over 70% of which are singletons. Study findings and constraints: Three CMV-associated chains proved CMV antigen-specific in vitro. Sequencing artifact likely explains a cluster of highly shared sequence variants. Per a prior analysis, the majority of TCR beta V segments were productive roughly 87% or roughly 30% of the time.

Sequenced material: PBMCs. This chain links TRBV19 with TRBJ1-1; 8 bases fit TRBD1. The receptor was derived from a woman in her thirties or forties in good health and CMV-seronegative. CDR3 in DNA: TGTGCCAGTAGTAGACAGGGGCTGGCTGAAGCTTTCTTT. Translated: CASSRQGLAEAFF.